One sample yielded the 27 T cell receptor beta chains listed below, sequenced in a study of lymphopenia after photon versus proton radiotherapy. This table comes from immunoSEQ multiplex PCR, and its TCRdb copy is limited to in-frame clones, with some not included. This sample carries 50,000 to 60,000 clones, roughly 90% of them seen once, and the ten largest clones take 15% to 20%. Here the sequenced sample was peripheral blood, taken from a patient treated with photon-based radiotherapy. Every receptor here comes from a woman in her 40s with cholangiocarcinoma.

The rearrangement uses TRBV9 and TRBJ1-4; the match to TRBD1 covers 9 bases. The junction had 5 bases not matched to a gene; V was cut back by 3 bases and J by 8 bases. CDR1 is SGDLS and CDR2 is YYNGEE in the germline V gene. The CDR3 has 14 amino acids. The CDR3 DNA is TGTGCCAGCAGCGGGGACAGGGATCAGGAAAAACTGTTTTTT. Translation gives CASSGDRDQEKLFF.

The CDR3 is CASSSDRYYQPQHF. CDR3 nucleotides: TGTGCCAGCAGCTCGGACAGGTATTATCAGCCCCAGCATTTT. The chain combines TRBV28 with TRBJ1-5; TRBD1 aligns across 7 bases. With 6 bases clipped from V and 5 bases from J, the junction kept 7 bases outside the gene matches. Germline CDR1 reads MDHEN; CDR2 reads SYDVKM. This CDR3 has 14 amino acids. The variable domain in full, completed from reference TRBV28 and TRBJ1-5, reads DVKVTQSSRYLVKRTGEKVFLECVQDMDHENMFWYRQDPGLGLRLIYFSYDVKMKEKGDIPEGYSVSREKKERFSLILESASTNQTSMYLCASSSDRYYQPQHFGDGTRLSIL.

The chain recombines TRBV21-1 with TRBJ1-5; no DNA check was done on the table's D call, TRBD1. TRBV21-1 is a pseudogene segment. This CDR3 has 17 amino acids. In DNA, the CDR3 is TGTGCCAGCAGCAAGTCCGGGACAGGGGTCGGCAATCAGCCCCAGCATTTT. Translation gives CASSKSGTGVGNQPQHF.

This chain joins TRBV2 and TRBJ2-1; a possible D gene is TRBD2 (5 bases). V gave up 6 bases and J gave up 1 base, with 13 bases separating them. The CDR3 length is 15 residues. Germline CDR1 and CDR2: SNHLY and FYNNEI. Here the CDR3 reads CASRYRTSSYNEQFF. The DNA of the CDR3 is TGTGCCAGCAGATATCGGACTTCATCCTACAATGAGCAGTTCTTC.

This chain links TRBV21-1 with TRBJ1-2; TRBD1 is the table's D call and was not checked against the DNA. TRBV21-1 is recorded as a pseudogene. The CDR3 sequence is 15 residues long. The CDR3 here is CASRLNRGADYGYTF. CDR3 in DNA: TGTGCCAGCAGACTTAACAGGGGGGCAGACTATGGCTACACCTTC.

The chain is built from TRBV9 and TRBJ2-3; 15 bases map to TRBD2. Germline loops: CDR1 SGDLS, CDR2 YYNGEE. The CDR3 is made up of 18 amino acids. J lost 0 bases, V lost 3 bases, and 5 bases had no gene match. The CDR3 here is CASSEGTSGGPSTDTQYF. The CDR3, as DNA: TGTGCCAGCAGCGAAGGGACTAGCGGGGGGCCTAGCACAGATACGCAGTATTTT. The entire variable domain, with the rest obtained from reference TRBV9 and TRBJ2-3, is as follows: DSGVTQTPKHLITATGQRVTLRCSPRSGDLSVYWYQQSLDQGLQFLIQYYNGEERAKGNILERFSAQQFPDLHSELNLSSLELGDSALYFCASSEGTSGGPSTDTQYFGPGTRLTVL.

This rearrangement joins TRBV2 to TRBJ1-2; 9 bases map to TRBD1. V was clipped by 3 bases and J by 4 bases; unmatched bases: 12. The CDR3 is 17 amino acids. Germline V CDR1 and CDR2: SNHLY, FYNNEI. The CDR3 bases are TGTGCCAGCAGTGATGGACAGGGGAGGTTTTGGGGCTATGGCTACACCTTC. This encodes CASSDGQGRFWGYGYTF.

The V gene is TRBV5-6, the J gene TRBJ2-3; maybe TRBD1 (5 bases). V dropped 3 bases and J dropped 3 bases, with 17 bases sitting between them. CDR1 and CDR2 (germline): SGHDT, YYEEEE. This CDR3 region has 16 residues. CDR3: CASSWRARAGTDTQYF. Written as DNA, the CDR3 is TGTGCCAGCAGCTGGCGAGCTAGGGCAGGGACAGATACGCAGTATTTT.

This chain joins TRBV18 and TRBJ2-3, with TRBD2 identical over 7 bases. The CDR3 totals 16 residues. With 3 bases clipped from V and 2 bases from J, the junction kept 8 bases outside the gene matches. CDR1 and CDR2 (germline): KGHSH, LQKENI. The chain's CDR3 is CASSPTKRGSTDTQYF. The CDR3 DNA reads as TGTGCCAGCTCACCTACAAAGCGGGGATCCACAGATACGCAGTATTTT.

The J gene is TRBJ2-1, the V gene TRBV30; TRBD2 aligns across 7 bases. J was trimmed by 7 bases and V by 0 bases; bases with no gene match: 12. This CDR3 comprises 16 residues. Germline CDR1 and CDR2: GTSNPN and SVGIG (reference sequence). The CDR3 nucleotides read TGTGCCTGGAGTGTACAGGCGGGAGCTATCGGAAATGAGCAGTTCTTC. This sequence encodes CAWSVQAGAIGNEQFF.

V gene TRBV7-9 combines with J gene TRBJ1-1; D is unclear. V lost 2 bases to trimming and J lost 1 base, with 8 bases between them. Germline V gene sequence: CDR1 SEHNR, CDR2 FQNEAQ (reference sequence). The CDR3 sequence is 14 residues long. The CDR3 sequence: CASSLYSENTEAFF. The CDR3 region has the DNA TGTGCCAGCAGCTTATATTCCGAGAACACTGAAGCTTTCTTT.

In its sample, this clone was seen a few times. This rearrangement joins TRBV28 to TRBJ1-6; D unclear. The V end lost 3 bases, the J end lost 4 bases, and 7 bases lay between the germline ends. The germline V gene has CDR1 MDHEN and CDR2 SYDVKM. The CDR3 loop spans 14 amino acids. CDR3 sequence reads: CASSFPAYNSPLHF. For the CDR3, the DNA is TGTGCCAGCAGTTTCCCAGCGTATAATTCACCCCTCCACTTT.

CDR3 loop: CASEGPGNTIYF. CDR3 sequence (DNA): TGTGCCAGCGAGGGTCCTGGAAACACCATATATTTT. The V gene is TRBV11-2, the J gene TRBJ1-3; no clear D gene. Germline CDR1 reads SGHAT; CDR2 reads FQNNGV. This CDR3 has 12 residues. Between the trimmed V and J ends, which lost 8 bases and 2 bases, there was a span of 7 bases.

The rearrangement uses TRBV28 and TRBJ1-2; 7 positions match TRBD1. CDR3 length equals 12 residues. Trimming took 4 bases from V and 8 from J; bases not matched to a gene: 4. Germline V CDR1 and CDR2: MDHEN, SYDVKM. In DNA form, the CDR3 reads TGTGCCAGCAGTTCAGGACAGGTCGGCTACACCTTC. Translated: CASSSGQVGYTF.

The chain carries TRBV5-6 and TRBJ1-1, with unresolved D. This CDR3 has 16 residues. V was shortened by 4 bases and J by 3 bases, with 19 bases between the two germline ends. The germline gives CDR1 SGHDT, CDR2 YYEEEE. CDR3 coding DNA: TGTGCCAGCAGCCCGCCGGGGATCTCTGGGTACACTGAAGCTTTCTTT. Protein sequence: CASSPPGISGYTEAFF.

V is TRBV7-8 and J is TRBJ1-1; D might be TRBD1 (6 bases). From germline, CDR1 is SGHVS and CDR2 FQNEAQ. The CDR3 is made up of 13 amino acids. The V end lost 8 bases, the J end lost 4 bases, and 14 bases lay between the germline ends. The CDR3 coding sequence is TGTGCCAGCCGGGGGGGGCGCGGCACTGAAGCTTTCTTT. It encodes CASRGGRGTEAFF.

The chain carries TRBV6-1 and TRBJ1-1; tentative D call: TRBD1 (5 bases). This CDR3 comprises 14 residues. The germline V and J ends were trimmed by 2 bases and 2 bases, with 9 bases remaining between them. Per the germline V gene, CDR1 is MNHNS and CDR2 is SASEGT. The DNA of the CDR3 is TGTGCCAGCAGTGAAAGGACACCTAACACTGAAGCTTTCTTT. It is translated as CASSERTPNTEAFF.

This clone was observed a single time. DNA of the CDR3: TGTGCCAGCAGTTTATCTGGGACACAGCACAATGAGCAGTTCTTC. This codes for CASSLSGTQHNEQFF. The genes are TRBV28 and TRBJ2-1, with TRBD1 as a possible D gene (6 bases). The CDR3 is 15 residues long. The germline V gene has CDR1 MDHEN and CDR2 SYDVKM. Trimming took off 1 base at V and 5 bases at J, with 12 bases between the two ends.

The chain joins TRBV5-4 to TRBJ2-7; perhaps TRBD1 as D (6 bases). This CDR3 comprises 12 residues. In germline, CDR1 is SGHNT, CDR2 YYREEE (reference sequence). V lost 2 bases and J lost 6, with 9 bases in between. The CDR3 coding sequence is TGTGCCAGCAGCTTAGACAGGCTCGAGCAGTACTTC. It yields the protein CASSLDRLEQYF. The entire variable domain, with the rest obtained from reference TRBV5-4 and TRBJ2-7, is as follows: ETGVTQSPTHLIKTRGQQVTLRCSSQSGHNTVSWYQQALGQGPQFIFQYYREEENGRGNFPPRFSGLQFPNYSSELNVNALELDDSALYLCASSLDRLEQYFGPGTRLTVT.

This chain links TRBV29-1 with TRBJ2-3; possible D gene TRBD2, 6 bases. The V gene lost 4 bases and the J gene lost 0 bases, with 11 bases spanning the gap. The CDR3 contains 14 residues. In germline, CDR1 is SQVTM, CDR2 ANQGSEA. This chain's CDR3 is CSVAAGISTDTQYF. The CDR3, as DNA: TGCAGCGTTGCGGCGGGGATTAGCACAGATACGCAGTATTTT.

The chain uses TRBV7-9 and TRBJ1-1, with 11 nucleotides matching TRBD1. Per the germline V gene, CDR1 is SEHNR and CDR2 is FQNEAQ (reference sequence). The CDR3 runs 16 residues. Trimming cost V 5 bases and J 1 base; bases outside gene matches: 6. The DNA of the CDR3 is TGTGCCAGCAGCGTCTGGACAGGGGGCAGGAACACTGAAGCTTTCTTT. Protein: CASSVWTGGRNTEAFF.

This clone came up once. The chain employs TRBV11-2 and TRBJ2-7; maybe TRBD2 (5 bases). Germline V gene data show CDR1 as SGHAT and CDR2 as FQNNGV. The V end was cut by 0 bases, the J end by 1 base, with 13 bases between. This CDR3 region has 16 residues. CDR3 nucleotide sequence: TGTGCCAGCAGCTTAGATCAAGCGGTAGGATCCTACGAGCAGTACTTC. Protein sequence: CASSLDQAVGSYEQYF. Full variable domain (outside the CDR3, taken from reference TRBV11-2 and TRBJ2-7): EAGVAQSPRYKIIEKRQSVAFWCNPISGHATLYWYQQILGQGPKLLIQFQNNGVVDDSQLPKDRFSAERLKGVDSTLKIQPAKLEDSAVYLCASSLDQAVGSYEQYFGPGTRLTVT.

J is TRBJ2-7 and V is TRBV27, with TRBD1 matching over 10 bases. The V gene's germline CDR1 is MNHEY and CDR2 SMNVEV (reference sequence). The CDR3 runs 13 residues. J gave up 7 bases and V 2 bases, and 2 bases lay outside the gene matches. The DNA of the CDR3 is TGTGCCAGCAGTTTAGGGACAGGGGAAGAGCAGTACTTC. Translated, it gives CASSLGTGEEQYF.

This clone was detected once. The V call is TRBV4-1, the J call TRBJ1-3; D gene uncertain. Germline V gene data show CDR1 as MGHRA and CDR2 as YSYEKL. CDR3 length equals 15 residues. The V end was cut by 4 bases, the J end by 2 bases, with 12 bases between. The CDR3 coding sequence is TGCGCCAGCAGCCCGCTGGAGGTTGCTGGAAACACCATATATTTT. Translating it yields CASSPLEVAGNTIYF.

V gene TRBV4-1 combines with J gene TRBJ1-1, with D possibly matching TRBD1 (5 bases). Germline assignment: CDR1 MGHRA and CDR2 YSYEKL. CDR3 size: 15 residues. V gave up 0 bases and J gave up 2 bases, with 10 bases separating them. The CDR3 is CASSQDGGDNTEAFF. The CDR3 nucleotides read TGCGCCAGCAGCCAAGATGGAGGGGATAACACTGAAGCTTTCTTT.

V and J are TRBV30 and TRBJ1-2; maybe TRBD1 (5 bases). The CDR3 contains 14 residues. CDR1 and CDR2 (germline): GTSNPN, SVGIG (reference sequence). V was pared by 4 bases and J by 4 bases, with 16 bases between. The CDR3 reads CAWNDGDSSYGYTF. The CDR3 nucleotides are TGTGCCTGGAATGATGGGGACTCAAGCTATGGCTACACCTTC.

The V call is TRBV25-1, the J call TRBJ1-2; no reliable D call. V lost 6 bases to trimming and J lost 8 bases, with 10 bases between them. Germline V lookup: CDR1 MGHDK, CDR2 SYGVNS. This CDR3 has 11 amino acids. This chain's CDR3 is CASRGITGYTF. For the CDR3, the DNA is TGTGCCAGCAGGGGGATAACCGGCTACACCTTC.